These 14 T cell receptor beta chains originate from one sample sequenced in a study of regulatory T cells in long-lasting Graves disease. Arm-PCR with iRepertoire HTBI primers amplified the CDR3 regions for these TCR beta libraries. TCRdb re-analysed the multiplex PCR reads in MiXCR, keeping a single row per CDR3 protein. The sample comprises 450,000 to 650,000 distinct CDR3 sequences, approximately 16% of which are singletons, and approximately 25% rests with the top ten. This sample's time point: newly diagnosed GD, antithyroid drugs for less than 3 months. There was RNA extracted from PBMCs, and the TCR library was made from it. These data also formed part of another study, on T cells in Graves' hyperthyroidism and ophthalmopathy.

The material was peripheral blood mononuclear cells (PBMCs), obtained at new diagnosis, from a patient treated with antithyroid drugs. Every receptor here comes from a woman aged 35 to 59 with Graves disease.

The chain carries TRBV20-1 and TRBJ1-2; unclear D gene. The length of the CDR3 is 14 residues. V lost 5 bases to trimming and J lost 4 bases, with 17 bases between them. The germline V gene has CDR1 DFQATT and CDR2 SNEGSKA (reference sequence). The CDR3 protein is CSALIVGSSYGYTF. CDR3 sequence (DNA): TGCAGTGCTCTTATCGTGGGCAGCTCCTATGGCTACACCTTC.

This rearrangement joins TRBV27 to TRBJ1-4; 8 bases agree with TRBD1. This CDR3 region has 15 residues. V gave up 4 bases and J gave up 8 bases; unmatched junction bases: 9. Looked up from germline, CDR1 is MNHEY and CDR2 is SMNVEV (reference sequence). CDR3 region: CASSSPWTGREKLFF. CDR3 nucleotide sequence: TGTGCCAGCAGTTCCCCATGGACAGGGAGGGAAAAACTGTTTTTT.

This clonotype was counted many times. The CDR3 region has the DNA TGTGCCAGCAGCTTCCCGGGGCCCAATGAGCAGTTCTTC. Its translation is CASSFPGPNEQFF. This chain links TRBV11-2 with TRBJ2-1, with D perhaps matching TRBD1 or TRBD2 (5 bases each). This CDR3 comprises 13 residues. With 3 bases removed from V and 6 bases from J, the gap between germline ends came to 9 bases. Germline assignment: CDR1 SGHAT and CDR2 FQNNGV.

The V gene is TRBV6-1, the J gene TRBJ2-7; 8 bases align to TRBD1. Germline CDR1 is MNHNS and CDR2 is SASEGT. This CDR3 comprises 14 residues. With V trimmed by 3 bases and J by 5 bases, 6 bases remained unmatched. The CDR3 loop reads CASSDNRGFNEQYF. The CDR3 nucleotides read TGTGCCAGCAGTGATAACAGGGGGTTCAACGAGCAGTACTTC.

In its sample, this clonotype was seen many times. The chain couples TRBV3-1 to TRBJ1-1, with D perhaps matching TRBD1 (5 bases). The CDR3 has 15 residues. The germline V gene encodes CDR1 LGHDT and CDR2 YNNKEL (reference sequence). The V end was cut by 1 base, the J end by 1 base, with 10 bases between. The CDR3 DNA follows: TGTGCCAGCAGCCAAGCGGGGGGAGGGAACACTGAAGCTTTCTTT. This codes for CASSQAGGGNTEAFF.

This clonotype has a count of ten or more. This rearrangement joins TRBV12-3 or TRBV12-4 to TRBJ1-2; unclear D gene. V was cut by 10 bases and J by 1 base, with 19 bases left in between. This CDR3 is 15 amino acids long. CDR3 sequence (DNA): TGTGCCACCGCCTTAAGTATCAGCCATAACTATGGCTACACCTTC. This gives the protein CATALSISHNYGYTF.

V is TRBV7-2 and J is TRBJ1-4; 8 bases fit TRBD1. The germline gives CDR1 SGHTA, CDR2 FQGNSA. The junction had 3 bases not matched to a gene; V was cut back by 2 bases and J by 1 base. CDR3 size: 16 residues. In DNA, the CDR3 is TGTGCCAGCAGCTTATTTGGACAGGGAACTAATGAAAAACTGTTTTTT. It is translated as CASSLFGQGTNEKLFF.

CDR3 nucleotide sequence: TGTGCCACCAGTGATTTTACAGGGGTGAACACCGGGGAGCTGTTTTTT. Its translation: CATSDFTGVNTGELFF. The chain recombines TRBV24-1 with TRBJ2-2, with 7 bases identical to TRBD1. CDR3 length: 16 residues. J gave up 1 base and V 1 base, and 2 bases lay outside the gene matches. Looked up from germline, CDR1 is KGHDR and CDR2 is SFDVKD.

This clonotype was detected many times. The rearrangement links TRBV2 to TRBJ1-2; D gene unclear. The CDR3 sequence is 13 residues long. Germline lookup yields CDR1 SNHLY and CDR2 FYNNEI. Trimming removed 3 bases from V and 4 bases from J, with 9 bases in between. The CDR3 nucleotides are TGTGCCAGCAGTGACACGGAGACCTATGGCTACACCTTC. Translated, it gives CASSDTETYGYTF.

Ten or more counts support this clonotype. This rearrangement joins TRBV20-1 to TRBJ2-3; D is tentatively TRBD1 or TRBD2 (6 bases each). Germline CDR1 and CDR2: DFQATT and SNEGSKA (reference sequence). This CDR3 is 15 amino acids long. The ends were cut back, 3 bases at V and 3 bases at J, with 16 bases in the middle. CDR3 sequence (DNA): TGCAGTGCTAGTGACGTCGGGGGCTTTACAGATACGCAGTATTTT. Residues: CSASDVGGFTDTQYF.

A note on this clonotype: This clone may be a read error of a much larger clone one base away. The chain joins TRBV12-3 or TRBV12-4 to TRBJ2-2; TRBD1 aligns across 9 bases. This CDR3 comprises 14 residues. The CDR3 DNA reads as TGTGCCAGCAGTAGGACAGGGGATGGCGGGAAGCTGTTTTTT. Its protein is CASSRTGDGGKLFF.

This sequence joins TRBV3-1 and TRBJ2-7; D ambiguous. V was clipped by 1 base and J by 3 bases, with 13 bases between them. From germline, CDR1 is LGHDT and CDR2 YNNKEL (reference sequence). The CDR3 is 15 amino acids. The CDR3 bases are TGTGCCAGCAGCCAAGGAGGCGCCGGAAGCTACGAGCAGTACTTC. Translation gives CASSQGGAGSYEQYF.

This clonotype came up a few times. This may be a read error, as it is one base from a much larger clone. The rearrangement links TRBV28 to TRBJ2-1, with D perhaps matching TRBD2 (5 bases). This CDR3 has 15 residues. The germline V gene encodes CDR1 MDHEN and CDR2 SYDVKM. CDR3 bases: TGTGCCAGCAGTCCGCCCCACAGAACCGGGAATGAGCAGCTCTTC. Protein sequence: CASSPPHRTGNEQLF.

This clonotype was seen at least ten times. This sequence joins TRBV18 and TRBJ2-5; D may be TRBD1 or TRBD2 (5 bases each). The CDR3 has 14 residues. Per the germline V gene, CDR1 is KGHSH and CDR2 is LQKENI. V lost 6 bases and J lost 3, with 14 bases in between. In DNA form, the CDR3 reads TGTGCCAGCTCCCGCAGGGACGGGAAAGAGACCCAGTACTTC. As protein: CASSRRDGKETQYF.